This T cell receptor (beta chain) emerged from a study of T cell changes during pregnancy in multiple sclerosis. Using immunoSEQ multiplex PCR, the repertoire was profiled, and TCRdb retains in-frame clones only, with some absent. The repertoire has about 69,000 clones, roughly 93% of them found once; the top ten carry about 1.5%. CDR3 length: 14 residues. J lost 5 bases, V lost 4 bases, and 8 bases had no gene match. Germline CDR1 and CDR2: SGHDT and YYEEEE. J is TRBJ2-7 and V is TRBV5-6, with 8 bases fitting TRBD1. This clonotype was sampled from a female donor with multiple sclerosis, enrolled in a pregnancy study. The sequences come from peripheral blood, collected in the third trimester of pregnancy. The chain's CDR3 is CASSHGQGKDEQYF. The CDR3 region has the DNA TGTGCCAGCAGCCACGGACAGGGAAAGGACGAGCAGTACTTC.